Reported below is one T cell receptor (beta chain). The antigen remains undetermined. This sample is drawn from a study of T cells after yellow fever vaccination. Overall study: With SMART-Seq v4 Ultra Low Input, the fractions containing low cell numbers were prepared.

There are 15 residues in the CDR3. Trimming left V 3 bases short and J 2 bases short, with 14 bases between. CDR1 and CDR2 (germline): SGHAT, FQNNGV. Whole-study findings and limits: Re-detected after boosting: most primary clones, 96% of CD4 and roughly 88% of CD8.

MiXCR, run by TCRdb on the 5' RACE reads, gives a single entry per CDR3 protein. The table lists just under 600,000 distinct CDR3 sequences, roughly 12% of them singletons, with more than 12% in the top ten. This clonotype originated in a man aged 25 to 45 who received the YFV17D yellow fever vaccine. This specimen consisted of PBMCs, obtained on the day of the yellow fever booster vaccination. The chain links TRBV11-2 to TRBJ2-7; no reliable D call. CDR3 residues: CASSFNRDTTYEQYF. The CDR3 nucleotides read TGTGCCAGCAGCTTTAACCGAGACACCACCTACGAGCAGTACTTC.